This T cell receptor beta chain was retrieved from a study of monozygotic twins with inflammatory bowel disease. General observations from the study: Repertoire similarity matched across concordant and discordant twins, perhaps owing to limited power. Some repertoire variability may stem from patients' differing immunosuppressive treatments.

About this clonotype: Its antigen is still unknown.

TCRdb reanalyzed the 5' RACE reads and collapses them to one entry per CDR3 protein, without DNA. The sample spans 200,000 to 250,000 distinct CDR3 sequences; the ten largest clones claim roughly 1.7%. This CDR3 spans 16 amino acids. Germline V gives CDR1 LNHDA, CDR2 SQIVND (reference sequence). The J gene is TRBJ2-1, the V gene TRBV19; TCRdb names TRBD1, which stays unverified in the absence of DNA. The sample was blood. The receptor was isolated from a human donor with ulcerative colitis or Crohn's disease, or a healthy co-twin of an affected twin (not recorded which). The CDR3 loop is CASSHRPEARYNEQFF. The entire variable domain, with the rest obtained from reference TRBV19 and TRBJ2-1, is as follows: DGGITQSPKYLFRKEGQNVTLSCEQNLNHDAMYWYRQDPGQGLRLIYYSQIVNDFQKGDIAEGYSVSREKKESFPLTVTSAQKNPTAFYLCASSHRPEARYNEQFFGPGTRLTVL.